The 20 T cell receptor beta chains below were found in one sample sequenced in a study of response to subunit inactivated influenza vaccine. TCRdb reprocessed the RT-PCR reads via MiXCR and lists one record per CDR3 protein. The sample has more than 250,000 distinct CDR3 sequences; 20% to 25% are singletons. The material was PBMCs from blood, obtained about 20 months after vaccination. All receptors derive from a man aged 50-75 years who received an inactivated influenza vaccine.

The rearrangement uses TRBV7-8 and TRBJ1-2; 7 nucleotides line up with TRBD1. In germline, CDR1 is SGHVS, CDR2 FQNEAQ. With 5 bases clipped from V and 7 bases from J, the junction kept 7 bases outside the gene matches. The CDR3 is 13 residues long. The CDR3 DNA follows: TGTGCCAGCAGCCCAGGGGGTCGGGGTGGCTACACCTTC. Translated, it gives CASSPGGRGGYTF.

This clonotype has only a few counts. V gene TRBV7-9 combines with J gene TRBJ2-7; 7 nucleotides agree with TRBD1. The V and J ends lost 3 bases and 1 base, in that order; junction bases with no gene match: 3. CDR3 size: 14 residues. The germline V gene has CDR1 SEHNR and CDR2 FQNEAQ (reference sequence). The DNA of the CDR3 is TGTGCCAGCAGCTTTTCGACAGGGTCCTACGAGCAGTACTTC. Amino acids: CASSFSTGSYEQYF. The full variable domain, its missing parts supplied by reference TRBV7-9 and TRBJ2-7, is DTGVSQNPRHKITKRGQNVTFRCDPISEHNRLYWYRQTLGQGPEFLTYFQNEAQLEKSRLLSDRFSAERPKGSFSTLEIQRTEQGDSAMYLCASSFSTGSYEQYFGPGTRLTVT.

The rearrangement uses TRBV27 and TRBJ2-2; D uncertain. The V end lost 3 bases, the J end lost 1 base, and 6 bases lay between the germline ends. CDR1 is MNHEY, CDR2 SMNVEV, per germline (reference sequence). This CDR3 is 14 amino acids long. CDR3 in amino acids: CASSFSWNTGELFF. In nucleotides, the CDR3 is TGTGCCAGCAGTTTTAGCTGGAACACCGGGGAGCTGTTTTTT.

The V call is TRBV11-2, the J call TRBJ2-2, with D possibly matching TRBD2 (7 bases). The V gene's germline CDR1 is SGHAT and CDR2 FQNNGV. Trimming pared 1 base from V and 9 bases from J, leaving 18 bases between. CDR3 length: 16 residues. This CDR3 is CASSLGRGGPRRELFF. The CDR3, as DNA: TGTGCCAGCAGCTTAGGTCGCGGGGGCCCGCGTAGGGAGCTGTTTTTT.

This clonotype was detected only once. The chain recombines TRBV4-1 with TRBJ2-1, with a tentative D call TRBD2 (5 bases). The CDR3 has 14 residues. Germline V gene lookup returns CDR1 MGHRA and CDR2 YSYEKL. V was pared by 2 bases and J by 6 bases, with 11 bases between. As DNA, the CDR3 is TGCGCCAGCAGCCAACCGCGGGTGGGCAATGAGCAGTTCTTC. This sequence encodes CASSQPRVGNEQFF.

This clonotype was seen ten or more times. The chain couples TRBV21-1 to TRBJ1-6. TRBV21-1 is described as a pseudogene. The CDR3 runs 16 residues. The CDR3 reads CASSKEEQSFNSPLHF. CDR3 in DNA: TGTGCCAGCAGCAAAGAGGAACAGTCGTTTAATTCACCCCTCCACTTT.

This clonotype was observed at least ten times. This chain joins TRBV12-3 or TRBV12-4 and TRBJ2-3, with D perhaps matching TRBD2 (5 bases). Trimming removed 4 bases at V and 10 bases at J, with 15 bases between. The CDR3 contains 13 residues. DNA for the CDR3: TGTGCCAGCAGTTCCCGGGAAGCCCCTTCGCAGTATTTT. Translation: CASSSREAPSQYF.

This clonotype was detected many times. J is TRBJ2-7 and V is TRBV7-2; D may be TRBD1 (6 bases). V dropped 0 bases and J dropped 0 bases, with 21 bases sitting between them. This CDR3 is built from 19 residues. CDR1 is SGHTA and CDR2 is FQGNSA in the germline V gene. DNA for the CDR3: TGTGCCAGCAGCTTAGCGGAAGGGGTGAGAGGACAGTTCTCCTACGAGCAGTACTTC. It encodes CASSLAEGVRGQFSYEQYF.

The chain employs TRBV6-2 or TRBV6-3 and TRBJ2-7, with a weak D call TRBD1 (5 bases). Trimming pared 5 bases from V and 1 base from J, leaving 15 bases between. CDR1 is MNHEY, CDR2 SVGEGT, per germline. CDR3 length: 15 amino acids. The CDR3 spells CASSGPLTGSYEQYF. For the CDR3, the DNA is TGTGCCAGCAGTGGACCCTTAACAGGATCCTACGAGCAGTACTTC.

This clonotype was counted a few times. V and J are TRBV7-9 and TRBJ2-7; tentative D call: TRBD2 (6 bases). Trimming took off 8 bases at V and 4 bases at J, with 12 bases between the two ends. This CDR3 region has 12 residues. Germline lookup yields CDR1 SEHNR and CDR2 FQNEAQ (reference sequence). The CDR3 DNA is TGTGCCAGCCGCCCGCTAGCGTACGAGCAGTACTTC. This codes for CASRPLAYEQYF.

The table lists this clonotype with a few counts. The CDR3, as DNA: TGTGCCAGCAGCGCCTCGAGCGGGGGGAGGTACAATGAGCAGTTCTTC. Translated, it gives CASSASSGGRYNEQFF. The gene calls are TRBV11-2 and TRBJ2-1, with 9 positions matching TRBD2. The CDR3 is 16 amino acids. Germline V gives CDR1 SGHAT, CDR2 FQNNGV. V shed 5 bases, J shed 4 bases, and the junction held 9 bases outside the gene matches.

This clonotype was counted a few times. The rearrangement uses TRBV6-1 and TRBJ1-2, with a possible D match to TRBD1 (5 bases). With 7 bases removed from V and 4 bases from J, the gap between germline ends came to 10 bases. The CDR3 is 12 residues long. Germline V gene sequence: CDR1 MNHNS, CDR2 SASEGT. The CDR3 DNA reads TGTGCCAGCATGAGACAGATCTATGGCTACACCTTC. Translation gives CASMRQIYGYTF.

The CDR3 sequence is CSVAGGAEAFF. CDR3 bases: TGCAGCGTGGCGGGGGGAGCTGAAGCTTTCTTT. V and J are TRBV29-1 and TRBJ1-1, with D maybe TRBD1 (5 bases). With 6 bases removed from V and 6 bases from J, the gap between germline ends came to 11 bases. Germline loops: CDR1 SQVTM, CDR2 ANQGSEA. The CDR3 has 11 amino acids.

This clonotype was picked up many times. V usage is TRBV6-5 and J usage is TRBJ1-5; D uncertain. Germline CDR1 MNHEY, CDR2 SVGAGI. V lost 1 base and J 0 bases, leaving 7 bases between the germline ends. This CDR3 contains 15 residues. The CDR3 DNA follows: TGTGCCAGCAGTTACTTGGGCTATAGCAATCAGCCCCAGCATTTT. Translated: CASSYLGYSNQPQHF.

This clonotype was counted only a few times. The chain carries TRBV4-1 and TRBJ1-5; 8 bases agree with TRBD1. With 5 bases clipped from V and 10 bases from J, the junction kept 4 bases outside the gene matches. The CDR3 runs 12 residues. Germline-derived CDR1 and CDR2 are MGHRA and YSYEKL. As DNA, the CDR3 is TGCGCCAGCAGCTCCCCAGGGGGCCCCCAGCATTTT. It translates to CASSSPGGPQHF.

The chain recombines TRBV6-1 with TRBJ1-3; no clear D gene. V was trimmed by 2 bases and J by 0 bases, leaving 8 bases between them. The CDR3 runs 15 residues. CDR1 is MNHNS and CDR2 is SASEGT in the germline V gene. The CDR3 DNA is TGTGCCAGCAGTGAATGGAGGGTCTCTGGAAACACCATATATTTT. Its protein is CASSEWRVSGNTIYF.

This clonotype showed up just a few times. The V gene is TRBV20-1, the J gene TRBJ1-5, with D hard to call. V lost 0 bases, J lost 6 bases, and 12 bases lay in between. This CDR3 region has 14 residues. Germline lookup yields CDR1 DFQATT and CDR2 SNEGSKA (reference sequence). DNA of the CDR3: TGCAGTGCTAGAGATTATCGGGGAGGTCAGCCCCAGCATTTT. It is translated as CSARDYRGGQPQHF.

The table lists this clonotype with many counts. Here the CDR3 reads CASGTGGVLLNTEAFF. The DNA of the CDR3 is TGTGCCAGCGGAACAGGGGGCGTATTACTGAACACTGAAGCTTTCTTT. The J gene is TRBJ1-1, the V gene TRBV6-1, with TRBD1 identical over 9 bases. CDR3 size: 16 residues. V was pared by 8 bases and J by 0 bases, with 10 bases of the junction left unmatched. The germline gives CDR1 MNHNS, CDR2 SASEGT.

In this sample, this clonotype turned up a few times. The chain is built from TRBV4-3 and TRBJ1-2; D not certain. Trimming took off 1 base at V and 4 bases at J, with 13 bases between the two ends. The germline CDR1 and CDR2 sequences are LGHNA and YSLEER. CDR3 length: 15 residues. The DNA of the CDR3 is TGCGCCAGCAGCCAAGCTGCGTATGAGGCCTATGGCTACACCTTC. Amino acids: CASSQAAYEAYGYTF.

In its sample, this clonotype was seen many times. The chain links TRBV11-2 to TRBJ1-3; D perhaps matches TRBD1 (5 bases). Germline loops: CDR1 SGHAT, CDR2 FQNNGV. V lost 2 bases, J lost 0 bases, and 17 bases lay in between. The CDR3 spans 18 residues. The CDR3 spells CASSLRVLRQSSGNTIYF. DNA for the CDR3: TGTGCCAGCAGCTTACGGGTCCTTAGACAGAGCTCTGGAAACACCATATATTTT.